Listed here are 12 T cell receptor beta chains from one sample, sequenced in a study of blood T cell repertoires in COVID-19 (dated by TCRdb to the early 2020s). Library generation was performed with the immunoSEQ multiplex PCR assay. The table was pulled from immuneACCESS by TCRdb, which kept in-frame rearrangements only. Such tables lose some clones; where checked, under half of the loss comes from unresolved V genes, and the rest has no known cause. This sample gives 400,000 or so clones in total; 70% to 90% of them show up just once. Around 1.9% of the sample is in the top ten clones. Sequencing used PBMCs or T cells enriched from blood (not recorded which). The receptors were gathered from a man in his forties or fifties in a cohort exposed to, infected with or recovered from COVID-19 (not recorded which).

With respect to this clone: A junction end diverges from the germline sequence, so it may reflect a read error. The J gene is TRBJ1-2, the V gene TRBV28; 7 nucleotides line up with TRBD1. Germline V gene data show CDR1 as MDHEN and CDR2 as SYDVKM. The CDR3 covers 11 residues. The CDR3 DNA follows: TGTGCCAGCGCCCCAGACAGGGACCCCCTCTTC. Its translation: CASAPDRDPLF.

The V and J genes are TRBV4-1 and TRBJ2-5, with 9 bases lining up with TRBD2. With V trimmed by 0 bases and J by 5 bases, 16 bases remained unmatched. CDR1 and CDR2 from the germline V gene are MGHRA and YSYEKL. The CDR3 is made up of 19 amino acids. Written as DNA, the CDR3 is TGCGCCAGCAGCCAAGATAGGGGGATAGCTAGCGGGATCCAGGAGACCCAGTACTTC. Translation: CASSQDRGIASGIQETQYF.

The CDR3: CASSKNPTGGLTDTQYF. The CDR3 nucleotides read TGTGCCAGCAGCAAAAACCCGACAGGGGGTTTAACAGATACGCAGTATTTT. This chain links TRBV7-2 with TRBJ2-3, with 9 bases identical to TRBD1. Germline assignment: CDR1 SGHTA and CDR2 FQGNSA. This CDR3 comprises 17 residues. The V segment lost 5 bases and the J segment 3 bases; nucleotides outside the gene matches: 12.

The V gene is TRBV6-5, the J gene TRBJ1-2; tentative D call: TRBD1 (5 bases). Trimming stripped 0 bases from V and 7 bases from J, with 15 bases between. Germline CDR1 and CDR2: MNHEY and SVGAGI. The CDR3 length is 15 residues. The CDR3 loop reads CASSYSPTDVGGYTF. The CDR3 nucleotides are TGTGCCAGCAGTTACTCTCCGACAGACGTGGGTGGCTACACCTTC.

The V and J genes are TRBV30 and TRBJ1-6; perhaps TRBD1 as D (5 bases). Germline values: CDR1 GTSNPN, CDR2 SVGIG (reference sequence). This CDR3 is 13 amino acids long. The ends were cut back, 4 bases at V and 10 bases at J, with 14 bases in the middle. The CDR3 DNA sequence: TGTGCCTGGACCCCTGGGGGGGGGTCACCCCTCCACTTT. It specifies CAWTPGGGSPLHF.

J is TRBJ1-3 and V is TRBV20-1, with 9 bases identical to TRBD1. CDR1 is DFQATT, CDR2 SNEGSKA, per germline (reference sequence). V was pared by 4 bases and J by 1 base, with 5 bases of the junction left unmatched. This CDR3 is built from 15 residues. The CDR3 DNA is TGCAGTGCTATTGACAGGGGGTTGTCTGGAAACACCATATATTTT. As protein: CSAIDRGLSGNTIYF.

The chain combines TRBV21-1 with TRBJ1-1; TRBD1 is the table's D call and was not checked against the DNA. TRBV21-1 is assigned pseudogene status. This CDR3 spans 18 amino acids. In DNA form, the CDR3 reads TGTGCCAGCAGCAAAGCGCGAGGGGGGACAGGGTATGACACTGAAGCTTTCTTT. Translating gives CASSKARGGTGYDTEAFF.

The chain employs TRBV3-1 (or the pseudogene TRBV3-2) and TRBJ2-5, with TRBD1 matching 11 bases. The germline gives CDR1 LGHDT, CDR2 YNNKEL (reference sequence). This CDR3 is built from 14 residues. V trimming: 4 bases; J trimming: 6 bases; junction bases outside the gene matches: 4. In DNA, the CDR3 is TGTGCCAGCAGCCGGACAGGGGGCGACAAGACCCAGTACTTC. This encodes CASSRTGGDKTQYF.

CDR3 in amino acids: CASSEYIQGVHEQFF. CDR3 in DNA: TGTGCCAGCAGTGAATATATTCAGGGGGTTCATGAGCAGTTCTTC. This chain links TRBV25-1 with TRBJ2-1; 7 bases line up with TRBD1. J was trimmed by 8 bases and V by 0 bases; bases with no gene match: 7. The CDR3 is made up of 15 amino acids. Germline CDR1 is MGHDK and CDR2 is SYGVNS.

The chain couples TRBV5-1 to TRBJ2-7, with 7 bases aligning to TRBD1. V shed 4 bases, J shed 0 bases, and the junction held 4 bases outside the gene matches. This CDR3 has 14 amino acids. CDR1 SGHRS and CDR2 YFSETQ come from the germline V gene. The CDR3 spells CASSTGQSSYEQYF. The DNA for the CDR3 is TGCGCCAGCAGCACGGGACAGAGCTCCTACGAGCAGTACTTC. The whole variable domain, remainder taken from reference TRBV5-1 and TRBJ2-7, is KAGVTQTPRYLIKTRGQQVTLSCSPISGHRSVSWYQQTPGQGLQFLFEYFSETQRNKGNFPGRFSGRQFSNSRSEMNVSTLELGDSALYLCASSTGQSSYEQYFGPGTRLTVT.

This chain connects TRBV9 to TRBJ2-1; TRBD2 agrees at 11 bases. Germline V gives CDR1 SGDLS, CDR2 YYNGEE. The junction had 11 bases not matched to a gene; V was cut back by 3 bases and J by 9 bases. The CDR3 is 16 amino acids. Here the CDR3 reads CASSGLTSGTRLEQFF. The DNA for the CDR3 is TGTGCCAGCAGCGGACTGACTAGCGGGACAAGGCTTGAGCAGTTCTTC.

The CDR3: CASSLSRQDGYTF. The CDR3 DNA reads as TGTGCCAGCAGCTTATCCAGACAGGATGGCTACACCTTC. V and J are TRBV7-8 and TRBJ1-2; tentative D call: TRBD1 (6 bases). With 2 bases removed from V and 6 bases from J, the gap between germline ends came to 10 bases. The CDR3 consists of 13 residues. Germline V gene data show CDR1 as SGHVS and CDR2 as FQNEAQ.